The rows below give T cell receptor beta chains drawn from one sample of a study of breast tumors, draining lymph nodes, adjacent tissues. TCRdb re-derived calls from the multiplex PCR reads in MiXCR, one entry per CDR3 protein. This table holds under 85,000 distinct CDR3 sequences, about 21% found once. The sequenced sample was axillary lymph node tissue. These receptors were collected from a female donor with breast cancer. Some clones in this sample may be carry-over from other donors' samples. Each CDR3 is given with its conserved first and last residue. Each record gives: V gene, J gene, CDR3 protein.

TRBV5-4	TRBJ2-3	CAGSLGQLTSTDTQYF
TRBV10-3	TRBJ1-6	CAISDVGNSPLHF
TRBV7-9	TRBJ2-1	CASSSGGGGSYNEQFF
TRBV24-1	TRBJ2-7	CATRNPYEQYF
TRBV28	TRBJ2-3	CASTEQGANADTQYF
TRBV24-1	TRBJ2-1	CATSDFASRDEQFF
TRBV7-2	TRBJ1-2	CASSMGQYGYTF
TRBV6-5	TRBJ2-1	CASSYRATYNEQFF
TRBV10-3	TRBJ2-1	CAISWGSYNEQFF
TRBV4-3	TRBJ2-2	CASSQALTGFGTGELFF
TRBV5-1	TRBJ2-3	CASAIAGVGDTQYF
TRBV9	TRBJ1-2	CASSVEGQGFGYTF
TRBV5-6	TRBJ2-7	CASSLVVGIYEQYF
TRBV7-9	TRBJ1-4	CASSLGRGTAGEKLFF
TRBV6-6	TRBJ1-2	CASTFIEGAGGYTF
TRBV5-6	TRBJ2-7	CASSLAGVTAEQYF
TRBV27	TRBJ2-6	CASKLSGRSVWANVLTF
TRBV19	TRBJ2-3	CASSISKGGTDTQYF
TRBV12-3/TRBV12-4	TRBJ2-2	CASRIYGELFF
TRBV5-1	TRBJ2-2	CASSLAQVNTGELFF
TRBV19	TRBJ1-4	CASNGALREKLFF
TRBV7-8	TRBJ1-5	CASSLTHGGNQPQHF
TRBV19	TRBJ1-6	CASSFGSYNSPLHF
TRBV6-5	TRBJ2-2	CASSYSPSGRTGELFF
TRBV12-3/TRBV12-4	TRBJ1-1	CASSFNLNPEAFF
TRBV4-1	TRBJ2-1	CASSSSGVYNEQFF
TRBV2	TRBJ2-2	CASIERPGELFF
TRBV11-2	TRBJ2-1	CASSVTSGGFSNRPVYNEQFF
TRBV5-6	TRBJ2-7	CASSLTSGYYEQYF
TRBV27	TRBJ1-2	CASSSGPDGYTF
TRBV16	TRBJ2-7	CASSQTRGSGRYEQYF
TRBV11-2	TRBJ1-2	CASSLAGMDGYTF
TRBV6-1	TRBJ1-5	CASRLRQALNQPQHF
TRBV5-1	TRBJ2-3	CASSLAPPNTDTQYF
TRBV19	TRBJ1-2	CASSENQGQGTYGYTF
TRBV7-2	TRBJ1-2	CASSATGGLGYTF
TRBV28	TRBJ2-7	CASKGQGPDEQYF
TRBV7-9	TRBJ2-7	CASKGSYEQYF
TRBV14	TRBJ2-3	CASSQALDTDTQYF
TRBV5-1	TRBJ2-5	CASSLSAPFGETQYF
TRBV5-1	TRBJ2-1	CASSLRTGGIDNEQFF
TRBV4-1	TRBJ2-5	CASSPRGLAGETQYF
TRBV6-5	TRBJ2-7	CASSSLMSGVGHEQYF
TRBV6-5	TRBJ1-2	CASSYSGQGRYGYTF
TRBV28	TRBJ1-5	CASSPTGANQPQHF
TRBV6-1	TRBJ1-4	CASSLGQGFTNEKLFF
TRBV9	TRBJ2-2	CASSGRASGRYTGELFF
TRBV20-1	TRBJ2-7	CSAGDRSYEQYF
TRBV5-6	TRBJ2-2	CASNLQVNGELFF
TRBV11-3	TRBJ1-3	CASSRQLLSGNTIYF